Sequencing of this TCR beta chain was carried out in a study of regulatory T cells in long-lasting Graves disease. Time point denoted: newly diagnosed GD, antithyroid drugs for less than 3 months. TCR sequences were obtained from RNA taken from PBMCs. CDR3 regions were amplified by Arm-PCR using iRepertoire HTBI primers to build TCR beta libraries. TCRdb independently ran MiXCR on the multiplex PCR reads; one entry per CDR3 protein. The table shows 250,000 to 300,000 distinct CDR3 sequences, with around 18% occurring only once. Germline assignment: CDR1 MNHEY and CDR2 SVGAGI. Between the trimmed V and J ends, which lost 2 bases and 2 bases, there was a span of 12 bases. This CDR3 region has 16 residues. Separately, the same data were catalogued under a study of T cells in Graves' hyperthyroidism and ophthalmopathy. This second report adds: Blood also showed most of the thyroid clonotypes that were expanded above 0.001.

The chain uses TRBV6-5 and TRBJ1-4; no clear D gene. The specimen was peripheral blood mononuclear cells (PBMCs), collected at new diagnosis, from a patient treated with antithyroid drugs. The receptor comes from a woman younger than 45 with Graves disease. The CDR3 DNA reads as TGTGCCAGCAGTTACCGGTCGGCTCTCACTAATGAAAAACTGTTTTTT. Protein product: CASSYRSALTNEKLFF.